The source of this T cell receptor beta chain is a study of blood T cell repertoires in COVID-19. Source study methods: Estimated nucleated cell counts came from reference gene primer amplification. Sequencing used immunoSEQ multiplex PCR; TCRdb keeps in-frame clones, though not all of them. That table is the source of V, J and clone size, and D and trimming were worked out from the DNA. The sample yields about 120,000 clones, roughly 82% seen once. From germline, CDR1 is SGHRS and CDR2 YFSETQ. Between the trimmed V and J ends, which lost 1 base and 4 bases, there was a span of 17 bases. The CDR3 totals 17 residues.

This chain links TRBV5-1 with TRBJ2-2, with TRBD1 as a possible D gene (6 bases). The sample was peripheral blood. This TCR came from a human donor in a cohort sampled during active COVID-19. The chain's CDR3 is CASSLWGTLQSTGELFF. CDR3 in DNA: TGCGCCAGCAGCTTGTGGGGGACACTTCAATCCACCGGGGAGCTGTTTTTT.